This TCR beta chain was recorded in a study of blood T cell repertoires in COVID-19. Those who participated ranged in age from roughly 18 to 90 years and resided in approximately 26 US areas. Method: immunoSEQ multiplex PCR; TCRdb's copy keeps in-frame clones and lacks some. The top ten clones hold 0.95% to 1.5% of a sample with around 160,000 clones, more than 75% of them seen once. This clone was found once. The sequencing sample was made of PBMCs or T cells enriched from blood (not recorded which). This TCR was sampled from a woman aged 25 to 39 with acute COVID-19.

CDR3 nucleotide sequence: TGTGCCAGCAGTGCCTGGACAGGGAACTATGGCTACACCTTC. It yields the protein CASSAWTGNYGYTF. This rearrangement joins TRBV6-2 or TRBV6-3 to TRBJ1-2, with TRBD1 identical over 8 bases. Germline V gene sequence: CDR1 MNHEY, CDR2 SVGEGT. V shed 5 bases, J shed 2 bases, and the junction held 4 bases outside the gene matches. The CDR3 loop spans 14 amino acids.